Listed below are T cell receptor beta chains from one sample, sequenced in a study of regulatory T cells in long-lasting Graves disease. One entry per CDR3 protein, called by TCRdb with MiXCR from the multiplex PCR reads. The sample holds 400,000 to 550,000 distinct CDR3 sequences; about 16% are singletons and the top ten take roughly 10%. The same specimen was also included in a second study, on T cells in Graves' hyperthyroidism and ophthalmopathy.

This sample comprised peripheral blood mononuclear cells (PBMCs), obtained at new diagnosis, from a patient treated with antithyroid drugs. Receptors were obtained from a woman younger than 45 with Graves disease. Each CDR3 is given with its conserved first and last residue. D genes are given only for firm matches. Rows may omit the clone size; those that give it use once, few, many or a size class.

TRBV10-3,TRBJ2-5,NA,many,TGTGCCATCAGTGATATTTTCGGTCCGGACGGAGAGACCCAGTACTTC,CAISDIFGPDGETQYF
TRBV20-1,TRBJ1-2,TRBD1,many,TGCAGTGCTAGACTTGGGACAGTGGCTGGCTACACCTTC,CSARLGTVAGYTF
TRBV7-6,TRBJ2-3,NA,many,TGTGCCAGCAGCTTAGAATTGGGAAGCACAGATACGCAGTATTTT,CASSLELGSTDTQYF
TRBV7-2,TRBJ1-2,TRBD1,NA,TGTGCCAGCAGCCCCCCGGGCAGGGGGTATTCGGGCCTCTTTGGCTACACCTTC,CASSPPGRGYSGLFGYTF
TRBV11-2,TRBJ1-4,NA,many,TGTGCCAGCAGCTATTTAACTAATGAAAAACTGTTTTTT,CASSYLTNEKLFF
TRBV9,TRBJ2-3,NA,NA,TGTGCCAGCAGCGTAGGACGGGAAGGCGATACGCAGTATTTT,CASSVGREGDTQYF
TRBV20-1,TRBJ2-2,TRBD2,once,TGCAGTGCTAGTGACGGACTAGAAACGAACACCGGGGAGCTGTTTTTT,CSASDGLETNTGELFF
TRBV28,TRBJ1-1,NA,NA,TGTGCCAGCAGTTGGGCGACAGCAAACACTGAAGCTTTCTTT,CASSWATANTEAFF
TRBV6-1,TRBJ2-5,TRBD2,once,TGTGCCAGCAAGCGGGGATACCAAGAGACCCAGTACTTC,CASKRGYQETQYF
TRBV27,TRBJ2-1,NA,many,TGTGCCAGCAGTTTATCTAGGATCAGAATCGACAATGAGCAGTTCTTC,CASSLSRIRIDNEQFF
TRBV28,TRBJ2-3,TRBD2,many,TGTGCCAGCAGTTTTTCTGGACTAGCTGCAGATACGCAGTATTTT,CASSFSGLAADTQYF
TRBV5-1,TRBJ2-3,TRBD2,few,TGCGCCAGCAGCTTTAGCGGGGCCGCTAGCACAGATACGCAGTATTTT,CASSFSGAASTDTQYF
TRBV24-1,TRBJ2-7,TRBD1,few,TGTGCCACCAGTGATTTAGGGCGACAGGGTCGGTTCGAGCAGTACTTC,CATSDLGRQGRFEQYF
TRBV5-5,TRBJ1-1,TRBD1,NA,TGCGCCAGCAGCCCGGGACAGGGGCTGAACACTGAAGCTTTCTTT,CASSPGQGLNTEAFF
TRBV20-1,TRBJ2-3,NA,few,TGCAGTGCTAGGATATTAGGGGATACGCAGTATTTT,CSARILGDTQYF
TRBV14,TRBJ2-3,TRBD2,few,TGTGCCAGCTCTCCCTGGACTAGCGGGTTCACAGATACGCAGTATTTT,CASSPWTSGFTDTQYF
TRBV30,TRBJ2-3,TRBD2,NA,TGTGCCTGGACTCTAGCGGGCACAGATACGCAGTATTTT,CAWTLAGTDTQYF
TRBV7-8,TRBJ2-1,TRBD1,many,TGTGCCAGCAGCTACCCTCTTTACAGGGGTTCCTACAATGAGCAGTTCTTC,CASSYPLYRGSYNEQFF